These 9 T cell receptor beta chains came from one sample sequenced in a study of T cell responses to AZD1222 COVID-19 vaccine (dated by TCRdb to about 2021). Preparation of the library involved the immunoSEQ multiplex PCR assay. The table was pulled from immuneACCESS by TCRdb, which kept in-frame rearrangements only. Such tables lose some clones; where checked, under half of the loss comes from unresolved V genes, and the rest has no known cause. The sample includes approximately 75,000 clones, with 75% to 90% observed a single time. Of the sample, more than 1.2% is held by the ten largest clones. The intended sense of this specimen's time point label: about 28 days (+/-7) after the second vaccine dose. The sequencing here drew on peripheral blood, taken 28 days after the second AZD1222 dose. Source of these receptors: an adult who received the AZD1222 COVID-19 vaccine.

The chain employs TRBV30 and TRBJ1-4, with D tentatively TRBD1 (6 bases). The CDR3 has 14 amino acids. Germline CDR1 and CDR2: GTSNPN and SVGIG (reference sequence). Trimming took off 2 bases at V and 3 bases at J, with 10 bases between the two ends. The CDR3 DNA follows: TGTGCCTGGAGTCGGGGGGGCTCTAATGAAAAACTGTTTTTT. Amino acid sequence: CAWSRGGSNEKLFF.

The chain couples TRBV4-2 to TRBJ2-7; D not certain. The germline CDR1 and CDR2 sequences are LGHNA and YNFKEQ. The V end was cut by 0 bases, the J end by 0 bases, with 12 bases between. The CDR3 is 16 residues long. CDR3 coding DNA: TGTGCCAGCAGCCAAGACGGCTGGGCCGTCTCCTACGAGCAGTACTTC. It encodes CASSQDGWAVSYEQYF.

The rearrangement joins TRBV12-3 or TRBV12-4 to TRBJ2-1; 8 bases fit TRBD2. V lost 8 bases, J lost 7 bases, and 7 bases stayed unmatched. CDR3 length: 13 amino acids. CDR3 loop: CASGPTGGNEQFF. The CDR3 bases are TGTGCCAGCGGCCCTACGGGGGGGAATGAGCAGTTCTTC.

J is TRBJ1-4 and V is TRBV9; TRBD1 matches 8 bases. V dropped 2 bases and J dropped 5; count of bases not matched to a gene: 2. The CDR3 has 14 residues. The V gene's germline CDR1 is SGDLS and CDR2 YYNGEE. DNA for the CDR3: TGTGCCAGCAGCGTGGACAGGGAGAATGAAAAACTGTTTTTT. Residues: CASSVDRENEKLFF.

J is TRBJ1-1 and V is TRBV13; maybe TRBD1 (5 bases). V lost 3 bases and J lost 10, with 15 bases in between. CDR3 length: 13 amino acids. The V gene's germline CDR1 is PRHDT and CDR2 FYEKMQ (reference sequence). CDR3 DNA: TGTGCCAGCAGCTTGAAAGGGGTAAACGGAGCTTTCTTT. Translated, it gives CASSLKGVNGAFF.

The chain carries TRBV7-9 and TRBJ2-2, with 9 bases that match TRBD1. Germline CDR1 SEHNR, CDR2 FQNEAQ (reference sequence). Trimming removed 5 bases from V and 7 bases from J; junction bases left unmatched: 11. This CDR3 comprises 16 residues. The CDR3 DNA reads TGTGCCAGCAGCCAAGCCGGGACAGGGTTTGACGGGGAGCTGTTTTTT. Protein sequence: CASSQAGTGFDGELFF.

The chain joins TRBV6-5 to TRBJ1-5, with D possibly being TRBD1 (5 bases). Germline assignment: CDR1 MNHEY and CDR2 SVGAGI. The CDR3 is made up of 13 amino acids. The germline V and J ends were trimmed by 6 bases and 4 bases, with 10 bases remaining between them. The CDR3 sequence: CASSTRGNQPQHF. DNA for the CDR3: TGTGCCAGCAGCACACGGGGGAATCAGCCCCAGCATTTT.

The chain uses TRBV2 and TRBJ1-1; 7 bases match TRBD1. V gave up 4 bases and J gave up 11 bases; unmatched junction bases: 4. CDR1 and CDR2 from the germline V gene are SNHLY and FYNNEI. The CDR3 sequence is 11 residues long. The DNA of the CDR3 is TGTGCCAGCAGTGTTGACAGGGTCGCTTTCTTT. The encoded protein is CASSVDRVAFF.

This CDR3 is CASSLTPYEQYF. The DNA of the CDR3 is TGTGCCAGCAGCTTGACACCTTACGAGCAGTACTTC. V is TRBV7-2 and J is TRBJ2-7; no clear D. Looked up from germline, CDR1 is SGHTA and CDR2 is FQGNSA. CDR3 length: 12 amino acids. V was shortened by 3 bases and J by 4 bases, with 7 bases between the two germline ends.